This T cell receptor (beta chain) was sequenced during a study of blood T cells in healthy people across ages. Overall study results and limits: TCR beta diversity tracked closely with naive T cell percentage.

PCR was performed a second time for about 7 to 11 cycles using a sample-barcoded 5' primer and a J-beta primer mix. Per-sample output comprised a minimum of 3 million paired-end reads containing CDR3. TCRdb re-derived calls from the 5' RACE reads in MiXCR, one entry per CDR3 protein. The sample includes under 1 million distinct CDR3 sequences, 40% to 50% seen only once; the top ten take about a fifth. With regard to this clonotype: Its specificity is unknown.

Each donor supplied roughly 10 milliliters of peripheral blood. Per sample, a minimum of 6.5 million PBMCs were isolated. Material: blood. The receptor comes from a man aged 55 to 70 in good health.

The DNA for the CDR3 is TGCGCCAGCAGACAAAGTGGACTCCGCACAGATACGCAGTATTTT. This gives the protein CASRQSGLRTDTQYF. The J gene is TRBJ2-3, the V gene TRBV10-2; TRBD2 is a possible D gene (5 bases). CDR1 WSHSY and CDR2 SAAADI come from the germline V gene. This CDR3 is 15 amino acids long. V lost 6 bases and J lost 1, with 14 bases in between.